This T cell receptor beta chain was obtained from a study of early T cells in non-severe SARS-CoV-2 infection. Overall study results and limits: The matching step, a VDJdb search, favored anti-spike CD8 responses and missed private and CD4 specificities.

Germline CDR1 LGHDT, CDR2 YNNKEL (reference sequence). The CDR3 is made up of 17 amino acids. V was trimmed by 2 bases and J by 1 base, leaving 14 bases between them. TCRdb reprocessed the 5' RACE reads via MiXCR and lists one record per CDR3 protein. The sample has 60,000 to 75,000 distinct CDR3 sequences, 12% seen once; the top ten hold approximately 6.4%. This clonotype has a handful of counts. No antigen is known for it. The rearrangement links TRBV3-1 to TRBJ2-2; TRBD1 might be the D (6 bases). Sequenced material: whole blood. The TCR originated in an adult who was a healthcare worker with PCR-confirmed SARS-CoV-2 infection or an uninfected control (not recorded which). The CDR3 region is CASSQSSDSLNTGELFF. The CDR3 DNA follows: TGTGCCAGCAGCCAATCATCGGACAGCCTGAACACCGGGGAGCTGTTTTTT.